This paragraph reports one T cell receptor beta chain. Its antigen target is currently unknown. No qualities accompany the bases; no much larger clone lies one base away. The record originates from a study of control samples from healthy donors and cancer patients (dated by TCRdb to about 2020). To prepare the library, the immunoSEQ multiplex PCR assay was applied. As stored in TCRdb, this immuneACCESS dataset retains in-frame rearrangements with V and J assigned. A fraction of the clones does not appear; measured against another copy, unresolved V genes explain less than half of the discrepancy, and the remainder lacks a known reason. The sample has some 120,000 clones on record, 90% to 95% of them singletons. About 1.5% of the sample is held by the ten biggest clonotypes. The sequence came from a man aged 45-65 years with head and neck cancer. The sequencing sample was made of PBMCs.

Here the CDR3 is given as CAIHGPGLNTEAFF. The DNA reads TGTGCCATTCATGGGCCGGGCCTGAACACTGAAGCTTTCTTT. The sequence is built from TRBV5-4 and TRBJ1-1; no D gene is confidently identified. Counted from cysteine to phenylalanine, this CDR3 has 14 amino acids. The kept DNA is CDR3 alone, 42 bases in frame from the first base. Based on the germline V gene (reference sequence), the CDR1 and CDR2 sequences are SGHNT and YYREEE. V lost 9 bases and J lost 0 bases; the stretch between them is 15 bases long. The full variable domain, completed from the reference TRBV5-4 and TRBJ1-1 proteins outside the CDR3, reads ETGVTQSPTHLIKTRGQQVTLRCSSQSGHNTVSWYQQALGQGPQFIFQYYREEENGRGNFPPRFSGLQFPNYSSELNVNALELDDSALYLCAIHGPGLNTEAFFGQGTRLTVV.